Listed here is a single T cell receptor (beta chain). Its cognate antigen is unknown. The source of the sample is a study of cytotoxic CD8 clonotypes in ibrutinib-treated CLL. Study summary: The cohort had about 10 relapsed/refractory and approximately 14 treatment-naive patients, fewer than 18 IGHV unmutated.

Repertoires were generated with immunoSEQ multiplex PCR, while TCRdb's copy carries only in-frame clones and drops some. There are 15,000 to 20,000 clones in the sample; around three fifths occur only once, and 25% lies in the top ten. Germline CDR1 reads SGHRS; CDR2 reads YFSETQ. Trimming pared 4 bases from V and 3 bases from J, leaving 18 bases between. This CDR3 is built from 16 residues. Study-wide results and limits: Lymph node repertoires were not studied, and sampling times were unmatched. The study found baseline clonality above age-matched healthy donors, tracking circulating CD8+ T-cell counts.

V gene TRBV5-1 combines with J gene TRBJ2-3, with a possible D match to TRBD1 (5 bases). The TCR was taken from a human donor with chronic lymphocytic leukemia. This sample comprised PBMCs, obtained after 12 months of ibrutinib treatment. CDR3 bases: TGCGCCAGCAGCGAAGGGGCCAGCCAGAGTACAGATACGCAGTATTTT. Translation: CASSEGASQSTDTQYF.